Shown below are 5 T cell receptor beta chains from a single sample sequenced in a study of cytomegalovirus exposure and HLA in healthy donors. Researchers ran the PCR with 60 Vbeta and 13 Jbeta primers. Only in-frame clones appear in the TCRdb table, and some are missing; sequencing was by immunoSEQ multiplex PCR. Among 160,000 or so clones, around 77% were seen once, and the ten largest hold about 1.4%. Sequencing used PBMCs. These TCRs come from a woman aged 25-40 years in good health and CMV-seronegative.

For this clone: One end of the junction does not line up with germline, which may come from a read error. The rearrangement links TRBV7-9 to TRBJ2-7, with TRBD2 matching over 11 bases. The V gene's germline CDR1 is SEHNR and CDR2 FQNEAQ (reference sequence). This CDR3 has 15 amino acids. The CDR3 region has the DNA TGTTCCAGCTCACCCCCCGGGACTAGCGGCTACGAGCAGTACTTC. Protein product: CSSSPPGTSGYEQYF.

V is TRBV4-1 and J is TRBJ1-2; D remains unclear. V was cut by 0 bases and J by 9 bases, with 14 bases left in between. This CDR3 is built from 14 residues. Looked up from germline, CDR1 is MGHRA and CDR2 is YSYEKL. The CDR3 DNA reads TGCGCCAGCAGCCAAGAAAACCGGGAGAGAAGCTACACCTTC. This sequence encodes CASSQENRERSYTF.

For this clone: The identical CDR3 is also encoded by other nucleotide sequences in the sample. This chain joins TRBV5-1 and TRBJ2-5; 12 bases match TRBD2. Trimming cost V 0 bases and J 5 bases; bases outside gene matches: 5. The CDR3 is 16 residues long. Germline V CDR1 and CDR2: SGHRS, YFSETQ. CDR3 sequence reads: CASSLALAGGLETQYF. DNA of the CDR3: TGCGCCAGCAGCTTGGCCCTAGCGGGGGGGCTGGAGACCCAGTACTTC.

The chain has TRBV30 and TRBJ1-2, with D uncertain. From germline, CDR1 is GTSNPN and CDR2 SVGIG (reference sequence). The length of the CDR3 is 12 residues. Trimming shortened V by 1 base and J by 8 bases, and 11 bases separated the two germline ends. The CDR3, as DNA: TGTGCCTGGAGTGGGCGGGGTCCGGGCTACACCTTC. This translates into CAWSGRGPGYTF.

The DNA of the CDR3 is TGTGCCAGTAGTAACGTACTAGCGGGGGGGAACAATGAGCAGTTCTTC. Amino acids: CASSNVLAGGNNEQFF. The V gene is TRBV19, the J gene TRBJ2-1, with TRBD2 identical over 13 bases. The V gene end was trimmed by 4 bases and the J gene end by 5 bases; junction bases not matched to a gene: 5. Germline lookup yields CDR1 LNHDA and CDR2 SQIVND (reference sequence). CDR3 size: 16 residues.